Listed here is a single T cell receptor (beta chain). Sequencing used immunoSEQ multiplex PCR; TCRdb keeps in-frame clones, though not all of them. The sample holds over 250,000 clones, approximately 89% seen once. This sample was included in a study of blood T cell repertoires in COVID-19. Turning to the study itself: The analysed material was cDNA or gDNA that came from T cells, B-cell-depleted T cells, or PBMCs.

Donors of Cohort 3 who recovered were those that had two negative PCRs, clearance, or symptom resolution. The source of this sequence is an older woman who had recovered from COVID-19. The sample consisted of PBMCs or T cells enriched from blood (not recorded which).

CDR3 amino acids: CATSETGASYGYTF. The CDR3 region has the DNA TGTGCCACCAGTGAGACAGGGGCATCCTATGGCTACACCTTC. The V gene is TRBV24-1, the J gene TRBJ1-2; TRBD1 agrees at 8 bases. Trimming cost V 4 bases and J 4 bases; bases outside gene matches: 4. This CDR3 region has 14 residues. Germline lookup yields CDR1 KGHDR and CDR2 SFDVKD.